This record concerns one TCR beta chain sequence. In the study's own analysis: Amplified reference gene primers provided the basis for estimating nucleated cell counts. Measured with immunoSEQ multiplex PCR; TCRdb has only the in-frame clones, and not every one. V, J and clone size were drawn from that table, and D and trimming were deduced from the DNA. This table has about 55,000 clones, 82% appearing once. The entry originates in a study of blood T cell repertoires in COVID-19. Study as a whole: From T cells, B-cell-depleted T cells, or PBMCs came the material, which was cDNA or gDNA.

J was trimmed by 7 bases and V by 3 bases; bases with no gene match: 8. The CDR3 covers 16 residues. Looked up from germline, CDR1 is LGHDT and CDR2 is YNNKEL (reference sequence). Seattle enrolled patients during active infection and tracked them longitudinally. The rearrangement uses TRBV3-1 (or the pseudogene TRBV3-2) and TRBJ2-1, with 11 nucleotides matching TRBD2. The clonotype originates from a man older than 75 with COVID-19, enrolled during active disease. Material for sequencing was peripheral blood. The CDR3 sequence: CASSQPGSGGGNEQFF. CDR3 DNA sequence: TGTGCCAGCAGCCAGCCCGGTAGCGGGGGGGGGAATGAGCAGTTCTTC.